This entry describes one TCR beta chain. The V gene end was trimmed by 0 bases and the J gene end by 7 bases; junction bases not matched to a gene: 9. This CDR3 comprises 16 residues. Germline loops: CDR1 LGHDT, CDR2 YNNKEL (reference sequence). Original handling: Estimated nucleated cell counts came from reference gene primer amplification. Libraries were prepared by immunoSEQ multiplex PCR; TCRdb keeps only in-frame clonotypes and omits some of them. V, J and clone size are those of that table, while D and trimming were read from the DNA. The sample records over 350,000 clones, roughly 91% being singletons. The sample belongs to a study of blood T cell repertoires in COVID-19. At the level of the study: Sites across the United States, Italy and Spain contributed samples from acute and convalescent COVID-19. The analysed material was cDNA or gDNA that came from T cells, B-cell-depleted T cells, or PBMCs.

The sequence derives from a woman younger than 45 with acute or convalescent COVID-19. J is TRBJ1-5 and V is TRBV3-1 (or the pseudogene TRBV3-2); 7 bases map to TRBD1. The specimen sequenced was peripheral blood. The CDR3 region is CASSQDSTGTRQPQHF. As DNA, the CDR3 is TGTGCCAGCAGCCAAGACTCGACAGGGACGAGACAGCCCCAGCATTTT.